These T cell receptor beta chains were read from a single sample in a study of cytomegalovirus exposure and HLA in healthy donors. Method: immunoSEQ multiplex PCR; TCRdb's copy keeps in-frame clones and lacks some. The table lists about 100,000 clones, about 80% of them singletons. The sequencing sample was made of PBMCs. These receptors originate from a female donor in good health and CMV-seropositive. Both conserved end residues are part of each CDR3.

J gene | V gene | CDR3 protein
TRBJ1-2 | TRBV20-1 | CSGGEPYGYTF
TRBJ1-2 | TRBV30 | CAWRTGYGYTF
TRBJ1-2 | TRBV5-1 | CASTLGERYGYTF
TRBJ1-5 | TRBV30 | CAWSVGQGFGPQHF
TRBJ2-7 | TRBV5-6 | CASRRTGGIYEQYF
TRBJ2-7 | TRBV5-1 | CASSHRDRTHEQYF
TRBJ2-3 | TRBV7-3 | CASSRSGGAGDTQYF
TRBJ1-3 | TRBV5-1 | CASSSDSIIRGPGSGNTIYF
TRBJ2-7 | TRBV20-1 | CSVPGPYEQYF
TRBJ2-1 | TRBV11-3 | CASSTTGGGEQFF
TRBJ1-5 | TRBV30 | CAWRGQGNQPQHF
TRBJ2-1 | TRBV11-2 | CASSLRLAGYDEQFF
TRBJ2-1 | TRBV6-1 | CASSKTGTYNEQFF
TRBJ2-7 | TRBV7-2 | CASSPGQSYEQYF
TRBJ2-1 | TRBV14 | CASSQVGRGAWFF
TRBJ1-4 | TRBV7-2 | CASSIRRATNEKLFF
TRBJ2-2 | TRBV7-6 | CASSLGASANTGELFF
TRBJ1-5 | TRBV18 | CASSATGNSNQPQHF
TRBJ1-1 | TRBV7-9 | CASSLVGQRATEAFF
TRBJ1-5 | TRBV6-5 | CASSVGTRKDQPQHF
TRBJ1-6 | TRBV2 | CATGTGSSVLGSPLHF
TRBJ1-2 | TRBV11-2 | CASSAGTGGDGYTF
TRBJ2-1 | TRBV9 | CASSVGGQVTEQFF
TRBJ2-7 | TRBV27 | CATSLTGEAYGQYF
TRBJ1-2 | TRBV27 | CASSFSDRHYGYTF
TRBJ2-3 | TRBV5-4 | CASSLEVWGAKTDTQYF
TRBJ1-2 | TRBV18 | CASSPGQEYGYTF
TRBJ1-4 | TRBV6-1 | CASSETGGREKLFF
TRBJ2-3 | TRBV5-4 | CASSSGSTTDTQYF
TRBJ1-1 | TRBV28 | CASSPPGGRAEAFF